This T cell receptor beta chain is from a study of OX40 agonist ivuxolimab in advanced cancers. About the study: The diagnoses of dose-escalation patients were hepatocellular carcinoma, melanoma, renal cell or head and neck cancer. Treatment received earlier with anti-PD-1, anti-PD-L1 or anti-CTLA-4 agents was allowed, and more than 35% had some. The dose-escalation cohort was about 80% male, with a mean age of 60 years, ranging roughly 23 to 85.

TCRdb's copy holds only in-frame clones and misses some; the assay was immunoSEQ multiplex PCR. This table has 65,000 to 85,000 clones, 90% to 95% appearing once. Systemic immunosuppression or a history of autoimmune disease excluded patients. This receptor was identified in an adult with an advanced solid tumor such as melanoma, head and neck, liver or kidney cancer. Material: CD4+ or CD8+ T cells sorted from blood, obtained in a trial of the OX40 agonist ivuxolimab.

The CDR3 DNA is TGCGCCAGCAGCCAAGACTGGCAGATTAATGAAAAACTGTTTTTT. This translates into CASSQDWQINEKLFF. V is TRBV4-1 and J is TRBJ1-4; D is undetermined. CDR1 and CDR2 from the germline V gene are MGHRA and YSYEKL. The CDR3 extends over 15 amino acids. V lost 0 bases and J lost 4, with 9 bases in between.